These 20 T cell receptor beta chains were all obtained from the same sample, sequenced in a study of T cell repertoires in cytomegalovirus infection. TCRdb re-analysed the reads in MiXCR, keeping a single row per CDR3 protein. This table has fewer than 350,000 distinct CDR3 sequences, 9.5% appearing once. Sample: PBMCs. The receptors were sampled from a human donor in good health (CMV status not recorded). Some clones in this sample may be carry-over from other donors' samples.

The CDR3 is CASSQDIGDTGELFF. CDR3 nucleotide sequence: TGCGCCAGCAGCCAAGACATTGGGGACACCGGGGAGCTGTTTTTT. The V call is TRBV4-3, the J call TRBJ2-2, with D unclear. The V end was cut by 0 bases, the J end by 3 bases, with 8 bases between. This CDR3 is 15 amino acids long. Per germline, CDR1 LGHNA and CDR2 YSLEER.

This clonotype was counted ten times or more. The chain combines TRBV28 with TRBJ1-2; D call uncertain. Germline-derived CDR1 and CDR2 are MDHEN and SYDVKM. The CDR3 runs 13 residues. Trimming shortened V by 7 bases and J by 1 base, and 10 bases separated the two germline ends. CDR3: CASTLDLNYGYTF. Here the CDR3 DNA reads TGTGCCAGCACCTTGGACCTTAACTATGGCTACACCTTC.

This chain links TRBV20-1 with TRBJ2-7; 9 nucleotides match TRBD1. This CDR3 contains 14 residues. Per germline, CDR1 DFQATT and CDR2 SNEGSKA (reference sequence). After removal of 3 bases from V and 5 bases from J, the junction contained 8 bases not matched to a gene. CDR3 residues: CSARPGTGFDEQYF. The CDR3 nucleotides are TGCAGTGCTAGGCCCGGGACAGGGTTCGACGAGCAGTACTTC.

V is TRBV7-6 and J is TRBJ2-1; TRBD1 or TRBD2 may be the D gene (7 bases each). This CDR3 region has 14 residues. V shed 4 bases and J shed 9 bases, with 16 bases lying between them. CDR1 is SGHVS, CDR2 FNYEAQ, per germline. CDR3 nucleotides: TGTGCCAGCAGCTCAGGGGGGGCCGGGGCTGAGCAGTTCTTC. Translation: CASSSGGAGAEQFF.

Only a few counts were recorded for this clonotype. The chain has TRBV6-5 and TRBJ2-1; maybe TRBD2 (5 bases). The V end lost 0 bases, the J end lost 6 bases, and 15 bases lay between the germline ends. Germline CDR1 reads MNHEY; CDR2 reads SVGAGI. The CDR3 is made up of 16 amino acids. The CDR3 region has the DNA TGTGCCAGCAGTTACTCGAGTGGAACGGGGATCAATGAGCAGTTCTTC. It yields the protein CASSYSSGTGINEQFF.

DNA of the CDR3: TGTGCCAGCATCTCACGAGGCGGGAGAAGGATACAAGAGACCCAGTACTTC. Its translation: CASISRGGRRIQETQYF. The chain couples TRBV7-2 to TRBJ2-5; 7 bases map to TRBD2. CDR3 length: 17 residues. The J segment lost 2 bases and the V segment lost 7 bases, leaving 16 bases of the junction unmatched. Germline V lookup: CDR1 SGHTA, CDR2 FQGNSA.

This clonotype showed up just once. A much bigger clone sits one base away, suggesting this may be a read error. The chain joins TRBV7-2 to TRBJ2-2; D could derive from TRBD1 or TRBD2 (7 bases each). CDR1 and CDR2 (germline): SGHTA, FQGNSA. The V gene lost 3 bases and the J gene lost 6 bases, with 11 bases spanning the gap. The CDR3 spans 14 residues. This CDR3 is CASSFAGGAGELFF. DNA of the CDR3: TGTGCCAGCAGCTTCGCAGGGGGGGCCGGGGAGCTGTTTTTT.

The rearrangement links TRBV12-5 to TRBJ1-2; 7 bases agree with TRBD1. With 5 bases clipped from V and 5 bases from J, the junction kept 8 bases outside the gene matches. Germline V gene data show CDR1 as LGHNT and CDR2 as FRNRAP. The length of the CDR3 is 14 residues. The chain's CDR3 is CASGPTGFGYGYTF. The CDR3 DNA follows: TGTGCTAGTGGTCCGACAGGGTTTGGGTATGGCTACACCTTC.

This clonotype showed up many times. This chain connects TRBV7-9 to TRBJ1-3, with D maybe TRBD1 (5 bases). Trimming shortened V by 5 bases and J by 0 bases, and 11 bases separated the two germline ends. This CDR3 spans 15 amino acids. Germline CDR1 is SEHNR and CDR2 is FQNEAQ (reference sequence). The CDR3 sequence is CASSRLGTSGNTIYF. For the CDR3, the DNA is TGTGCCAGCAGCCGGCTTGGGACCTCTGGAAACACCATATATTTT.

The chain joins TRBV12-3 or TRBV12-4 to TRBJ2-3; 8 bases agree with TRBD1. Trimming removed 9 bases from V and 6 bases from J; junction bases left unmatched: 8. The CDR3 runs to 13 residues. CDR3 sequence (DNA): TGTGCCAGTACACAGGGGGTGGTGGATACGCAGTATTTT. Protein: CASTQGVVDTQYF.

The table lists this clonotype with many counts. The rearrangement links TRBV7-2 to TRBJ2-7, with TRBD1 matching over 7 bases. Per the germline V gene, CDR1 is SGHTA and CDR2 is FQGNSA. V lost 3 bases and J lost 7; bases outside the gene matches: 6. This CDR3 contains 13 residues. CDR3 in amino acids: CASSLPGTVEQYF. The CDR3 DNA reads TGTGCCAGCAGCTTGCCTGGGACAGTTGAGCAGTACTTC.

The chain combines TRBV20-1 with TRBJ2-7; tentatively, D is TRBD1 (6 bases). Germline values: CDR1 DFQATT, CDR2 SNEGSKA (reference sequence). Trimming pared 0 bases from V and 4 bases from J, leaving 13 bases between. The CDR3 loop spans 14 amino acids. In DNA form, the CDR3 reads TGCAGTGCTAGAGATATATCAGGGACATACGAGCAGTACTTC. This translates into CSARDISGTYEQYF.

This clonotype was detected a few times. The V gene is TRBV15, the J gene TRBJ2-2; D uncertain. The CDR3 has 17 residues. The V end was cut by 0 bases, the J end by 0 bases, with 11 bases between. Germline CDR1 reads LNHNV; CDR2 reads YYDKDF (reference sequence). The CDR3: CATSRDRSDANTGELFF. CDR3 bases: TGTGCCACCAGCAGAGATAGATCGGACGCGAACACCGGGGAGCTGTTTTTT.

This clonotype was seen many times. The rearrangement links TRBV7-9 to TRBJ1-5; 7 positions match TRBD1. The CDR3 covers 15 residues. V trimming: 3 bases; J trimming: 3 bases; junction bases outside the gene matches: 5. Germline loops: CDR1 SEHNR, CDR2 FQNEAQ (reference sequence). The CDR3 reads CASSFQGQINQPQHF. The CDR3 nucleotides are TGTGCCAGCAGCTTCCAGGGACAGATCAATCAGCCCCAGCATTTT. Full variable domain (outside the CDR3, taken from reference TRBV7-9 and TRBJ1-5): DTGVSQNPRHKITKRGQNVTFRCDPISEHNRLYWYRQTLGQGPEFLTYFQNEAQLEKSRLLSDRFSAERPKGSFSTLEIQRTEQGDSAMYLCASSFQGQINQPQHFGDGTRLSIL.

This clonotype was found many times. Here the CDR3 DNA reads TGTGCCAGCAGTCCCGGGCCTAGAAACACTGAAGCTTTCTTT. This codes for CASSPGPRNTEAFF. The chain couples TRBV28 to TRBJ1-1; D not resolved. The CDR3 totals 14 residues. V was shortened by 5 bases and J by 2 bases, with 12 bases between the two germline ends. The germline CDR1 and CDR2 sequences are MDHEN and SYDVKM.

V usage is TRBV20-1 and J usage is TRBJ2-2; D might be TRBD1 or TRBD2, each matching 6 bases. Trimming pared 2 bases from V and 3 bases from J, leaving 13 bases between. Germline CDR1 reads DFQATT; CDR2 reads SNEGSKA (reference sequence). The CDR3 consists of 15 residues. The CDR3 region is CSARSLGGHTGELFF. In nucleotides, the CDR3 is TGCAGTGCTAGATCCCTCGGGGGCCACACCGGGGAGCTGTTTTTT.

The table lists this clonotype with a few counts. J is TRBJ1-2 and V is TRBV20-1; no clear D gene. This CDR3 has 15 residues. V lost 4 bases to trimming and J lost 3 bases, with 18 bases between them. CDR1 DFQATT and CDR2 SNEGSKA come from the germline V gene (reference sequence). CDR3 nucleotide sequence: TGCAGTGCTAACCCACAGTTACCTAAGTACTATGGCTACACCTTC. Encoded protein: CSANPQLPKYYGYTF.

This chain links TRBV25-1 with TRBJ1-1; D remains ambiguous. Germline assignment: CDR1 MGHDK and CDR2 SYGVNS. This CDR3 contains 13 residues. Trimming removed 10 bases at V and 6 bases at J, with 18 bases between. The CDR3 bases are TGTGCCACCTCCCCGGGAGGGATCCCTGAAGCTTTCTTT. This sequence encodes CATSPGGIPEAFF.

The chain uses TRBV4-2 and TRBJ1-5; D is unresolved. This CDR3 comprises 15 residues. The germline V gene encodes CDR1 LGHNA and CDR2 YNFKEQ. Trimming stripped 3 bases from V and 3 bases from J, with 12 bases between. The CDR3 coding sequence is TGTGCCAGCAGCCAGGCGAGACGTGACAATCAGCCCCAGCATTTT. Translation: CASSQARRDNQPQHF.

This clonotype was counted between two and nine times. The CDR3 coding sequence is TGCAGTGCGACGACAGGGGGCGGCTACACCTTC. It translates to CSATTGGGYTF. The chain uses TRBV20-1 and TRBJ1-2; 10 bases line up with TRBD1. The CDR3 is 11 amino acids. J was trimmed by 8 bases and V by 6 bases; bases with no gene match: 3. Per the germline V gene, CDR1 is DFQATT and CDR2 is SNEGSKA (reference sequence).